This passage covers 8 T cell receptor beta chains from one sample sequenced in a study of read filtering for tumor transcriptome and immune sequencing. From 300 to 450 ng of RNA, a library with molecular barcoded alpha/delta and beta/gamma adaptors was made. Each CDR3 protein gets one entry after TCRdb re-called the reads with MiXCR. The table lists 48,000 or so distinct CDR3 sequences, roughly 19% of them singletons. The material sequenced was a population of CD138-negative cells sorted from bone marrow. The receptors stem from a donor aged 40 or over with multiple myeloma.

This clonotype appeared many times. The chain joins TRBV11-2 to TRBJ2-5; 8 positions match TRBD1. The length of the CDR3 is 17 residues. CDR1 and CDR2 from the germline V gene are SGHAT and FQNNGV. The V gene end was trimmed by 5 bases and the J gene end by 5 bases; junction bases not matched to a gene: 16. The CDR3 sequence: CASSKTAQGVALETQYF. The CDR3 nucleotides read TGTGCCAGCAGCAAAACTGCACAGGGGGTTGCGTTGGAGACCCAGTACTTC.

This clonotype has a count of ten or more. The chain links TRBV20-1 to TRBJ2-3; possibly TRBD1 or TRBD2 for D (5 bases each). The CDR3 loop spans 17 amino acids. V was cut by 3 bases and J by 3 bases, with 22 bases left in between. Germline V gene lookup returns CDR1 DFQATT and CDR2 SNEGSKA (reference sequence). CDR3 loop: CSASWRPAERGTDTQYF. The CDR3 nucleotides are TGCAGTGCTAGCTGGCGCCCGGCGGAGAGGGGTACAGATACGCAGTATTTT.

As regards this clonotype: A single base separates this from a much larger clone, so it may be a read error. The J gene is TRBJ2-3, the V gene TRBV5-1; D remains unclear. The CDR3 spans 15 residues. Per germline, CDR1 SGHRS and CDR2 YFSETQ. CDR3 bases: TGCGCCAGCAGCGGGCCGTCGACGGGCACAAATACGCAGTATTTT. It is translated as CASSGPSTGTNTQYF.

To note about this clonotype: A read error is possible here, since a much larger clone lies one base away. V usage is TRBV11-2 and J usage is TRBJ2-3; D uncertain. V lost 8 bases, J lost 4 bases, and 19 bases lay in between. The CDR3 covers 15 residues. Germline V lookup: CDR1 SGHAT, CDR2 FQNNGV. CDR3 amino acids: CASFALQAGPDTQYF. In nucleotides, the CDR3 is TGTGCCAGCTTCGCCCTCCAGGCCGGCCCAGATACGCAGTATTTT.

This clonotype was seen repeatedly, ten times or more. The CDR3 DNA follows: TGTGCCAGCAGTCTTCAGGGGCGCAATCAGCCCCAGCATTTT. Translation gives CASSLQGRNQPQHF. The chain combines TRBV2 with TRBJ1-5; a weak D match, TRBD1 (6 bases). V was pared by 5 bases and J by 2 bases, with 10 bases between. CDR3 size: 14 residues. CDR1 is SNHLY and CDR2 is FYNNEI in the germline V gene.

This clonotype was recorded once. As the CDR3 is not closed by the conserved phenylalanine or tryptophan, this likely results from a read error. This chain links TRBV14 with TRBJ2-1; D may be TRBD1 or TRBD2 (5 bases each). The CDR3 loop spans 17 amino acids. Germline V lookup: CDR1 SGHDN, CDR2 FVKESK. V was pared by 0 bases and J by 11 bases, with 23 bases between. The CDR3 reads CASSQERGVMLNNKQFV. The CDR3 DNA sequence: TGTGCCAGCAGCCAAGAAAGGGGAGTTATGTTGAATAATAAGCAGTTCGTC.

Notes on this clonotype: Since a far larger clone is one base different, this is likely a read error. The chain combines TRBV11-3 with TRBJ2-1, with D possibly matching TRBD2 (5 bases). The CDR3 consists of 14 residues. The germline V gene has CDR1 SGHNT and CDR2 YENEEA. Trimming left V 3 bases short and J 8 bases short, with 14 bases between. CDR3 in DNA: TGTGCCAGCAGCTTCGTTCCCATAGCGTATGAGCAGTTCTTC. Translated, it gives CASSFVPIAYEQFF.

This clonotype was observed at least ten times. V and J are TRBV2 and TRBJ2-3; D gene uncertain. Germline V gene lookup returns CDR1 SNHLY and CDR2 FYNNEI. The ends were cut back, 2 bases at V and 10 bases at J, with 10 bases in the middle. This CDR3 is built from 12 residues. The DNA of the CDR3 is TGTGCCAGCAGTGAACAGATCATACCGCAGTATTTT. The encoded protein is CASSEQIIPQYF.